This paragraph reports one TCR beta chain. Antigen specificity is unknown. This specimen belongs to a study of shared clonotypes between healthy human individuals. Study-level information: Sampling drew on donors who were a couple of women and three men aged 18 to 49.

General study results and limits: Non-shared clonotypes showed lower generation probabilities than clonotypes common to all four donors.

Trimming cost V 3 bases and J 2 bases; bases outside gene matches: 8. Germline V CDR1 and CDR2: MDHEN, SYDVKM. The CDR3 loop spans 17 amino acids. The assay ran at deep level. Each cell subset's genomic DNA was divided evenly among several immunoSEQ plates. TCRdb keeps only in-frame clones here, not all; method: immunoSEQ multiplex PCR. This sample carries some 790,000 clones, roughly two thirds of them seen once, and the ten largest clones take approximately 1.7%. The sample consisted of memory CD4+ T cells sorted from blood. Documented subset: CD45RA-negative fraction. This clonotype was sampled from a woman in her twenties or thirties in good health. The chain recombines TRBV28 with TRBJ2-5; TRBD1 matches 11 bases. The CDR3 DNA reads as TGTGCCAGCAGTTTCGCGGGACAGGGGGGATATCAAGAGACCCAGTACTTC. This gives the protein CASSFAGQGGYQETQYF.